The 29 T cell receptor beta chains given below trace back to one sample, sequenced in a study of Tregs in tolerant kidney transplant recipients. The repertoire was sequenced with immunoSEQ multiplex PCR; TCRdb's copy has only in-frame clones and lacks some. Counted here are fewer than 80,000 clones, 98% occurring once; the ten biggest clones make up 0.34%. This specimen was Tregs from blood, taken before the transplant. These TCRs come from a human donor who received a combined kidney and bone marrow transplant.

This clone was recorded once. The CDR3 coding sequence is TGTGCCAGCTCACCCGGGACAGTACAAGAGACCCAGTACTTC. Translating gives CASSPGTVQETQYF. The chain uses TRBV18 and TRBJ2-5, with TRBD1 matching 7 bases. The CDR3 extends over 14 amino acids. V lost 3 bases, J lost 2 bases, and 3 bases stayed unmatched. Looked up from germline, CDR1 is KGHSH and CDR2 is LQKENI.

The chain couples TRBV7-6 to TRBJ1-2; D is possibly TRBD1 (6 bases). This CDR3 contains 13 residues. V was clipped by 5 bases and J by 2 bases, with 9 bases between them. Germline values: CDR1 SGHVS, CDR2 FNYEAQ. In DNA, the CDR3 is TGTGCCAGCAGCAAAGACAGGAACTATGGCTACACCTTC. Its protein product is CASSKDRNYGYTF.

The gene calls are TRBV27 and TRBJ2-5; D unresolved. CDR1 and CDR2 (germline): MNHEY, SMNVEV (reference sequence). Trimming removed 10 bases at V and 3 bases at J, with 27 bases between. This CDR3 has 17 amino acids. In DNA form, the CDR3 reads TGTGCCAACTCCTGGTGGCCGCGTCCCATGGGCGAAGAGACCCAGTACTTC. This codes for CANSWWPRPMGEETQYF.

In DNA, the CDR3 is TGTGCCAGCAGCTTGGGATACGTGGGAGGGCCCTACAATGAGCAGTTCTTC. Its protein product is CASSLGYVGGPYNEQFF. This chain uses TRBV5-6 with TRBJ2-1; 7 bases agree with TRBD2. The length of the CDR3 is 17 residues. Losses at the gene ends were 0 bases for V and 2 bases for J; bases not matched to a gene: 8. Per the germline V gene, CDR1 is SGHDT and CDR2 is YYEEEE.

The rearrangement joins TRBV6-5 to TRBJ1-2, with D perhaps matching TRBD1 (6 bases). Trimming left V 0 bases short and J 1 base short, with 9 bases between. This CDR3 spans 15 amino acids. Per the germline V gene, CDR1 is MNHEY and CDR2 is SVGAGI. CDR3 residues: CASSYSGGRNYGYTF. CDR3 sequence (DNA): TGTGCCAGCAGTTACTCCGGGGGGCGTAACTATGGCTACACCTTC.

The genes are TRBV10-2 and TRBJ1-2; 11 bases are shared with TRBD1. The V gene's germline CDR1 is WSHSY and CDR2 SAAADI. V shed 8 bases, J shed 4 bases, and the junction held 6 bases outside the gene matches. The CDR3 totals 14 residues. In DNA form, the CDR3 reads TGCGCCAGCCGGACAGGGGGCATTGGCTATGGCTACACCTTC. This translates into CASRTGGIGYGYTF.

The chain has TRBV14 and TRBJ2-7; no definite D call. V shed 1 base and J shed 4 bases, with 5 bases lying between them. The CDR3 sequence is 12 residues long. In germline, CDR1 is SGHDN, CDR2 FVKESK. This chain's CDR3 is CASSQGQYEQYF. CDR3 nucleotide sequence: TGTGCCAGCAGCCAAGGGCAGTACGAGCAGTACTTC.

This chain uses TRBV5-4 with TRBJ2-3; 7 bases align to TRBD2. V was pared by 1 base and J by 1 base, with 0 bases of the junction left unmatched. This CDR3 comprises 14 residues. The germline V gene has CDR1 SGHNT and CDR2 YYREEE (reference sequence). The CDR3 nucleotides are TGTGCCAGCAGCTTGCGGGGGGGCACAGATACGCAGTATTTT. This sequence encodes CASSLRGGTDTQYF.

For the CDR3, the DNA is TGTGCCAGCAGCTTAAACGTTTACGGGTCCATCAAAGAGACCCAGTACTTC. This translates into CASSLNVYGSIKETQYF. This chain joins TRBV7-2 and TRBJ2-5; D call uncertain. CDR3 length: 17 amino acids. The germline V gene has CDR1 SGHTA and CDR2 FQGNSA. The V gene lost 2 bases and the J gene lost 3 bases, with 19 bases spanning the gap.

V gene TRBV5-4 combines with J gene TRBJ2-1, with 7 bases identical to TRBD2. CDR3 length: 15 residues. Per germline, CDR1 SGHNT and CDR2 YYREEE (reference sequence). Trimming cost V 0 bases and J 3 bases; bases outside gene matches: 3. CDR3 loop: CASSLGGSLYNEQFF. CDR3 DNA sequence: TGTGCCAGCAGCTTGGGCGGGAGTCTCTACAATGAGCAGTTCTTC. The full variable domain, its missing parts supplied by reference TRBV5-4 and TRBJ2-1, is ETGVTQSPTHLIKTRGQQVTLRCSSQSGHNTVSWYQQALGQGPQFIFQYYREEENGRGNFPPRFSGLQFPNYSSELNVNALELDDSALYLCASSLGGSLYNEQFFGPGTRLTVL.

The V gene is TRBV9, the J gene TRBJ1-2, with TRBD1 matching 8 bases. V lost 2 bases, J lost 8 bases, and 14 bases stayed unmatched. From germline, CDR1 is SGDLS and CDR2 YYNGEE. The CDR3 has 16 amino acids. In DNA, the CDR3 is TGTGCCAGCAGCGTCGAGACAGGGGCGACGTTTGGGGGCTACACCTTC. It codes for CASSVETGATFGGYTF.

The chain uses TRBV6-5 and TRBJ1-2, with D uncertain. In germline, CDR1 is MNHEY, CDR2 SVGAGI. Trimming cost V 0 bases and J 2 bases, with 13 bases left between them. The CDR3 has 16 residues. This chain's CDR3 is CASSYSTYGINYGYTF. The CDR3 nucleotides are TGTGCCAGCAGTTACTCGACATACGGGATCAACTATGGCTACACCTTC.

V gene TRBV7-9 combines with J gene TRBJ2-7; TRBD2 is a possible D gene (6 bases). Germline CDR1 and CDR2: SEHNR and FQNEAQ (reference sequence). This CDR3 is built from 14 residues. V shed 5 bases and J shed 1 base, with 12 bases lying between them. The CDR3 sequence: CASSGGSWSYEQYF. The CDR3 DNA reads TGTGCCAGCAGCGGAGGGTCCTGGTCCTACGAGCAGTACTTC.

This chain links TRBV4-1 with TRBJ2-5; TRBD2 agrees at 8 bases. V trimming: 1 base; J trimming: 4 bases; junction bases outside the gene matches: 14. The CDR3 loop spans 18 amino acids. The germline CDR1 and CDR2 sequences are MGHRA and YSYEKL. The DNA for the CDR3 is TGCGCCAGCAGCCAAGGGCCGAGCGGGGGCTCAGGATCAGAGACCCAGTACTTC. The encoded protein is CASSQGPSGGSGSETQYF.

This chain joins TRBV4-3 and TRBJ1-3, with TRBD1 as a possible D gene (6 bases). This CDR3 is built from 16 residues. Germline V lookup: CDR1 LGHNA, CDR2 YSLEER. The V gene lost 1 base and the J gene lost 1 base, with 11 bases spanning the gap. The CDR3 sequence: CASSQAPGVSGNTIYF. The CDR3 DNA sequence: TGCGCCAGCAGCCAAGCACCAGGGGTTTCTGGAAACACCATATATTTT.

V usage is TRBV5-1 and J usage is TRBJ2-5, with TRBD1 as a possible D gene (6 bases). V was clipped by 0 bases and J by 5 bases, with 11 bases between them. CDR3 length: 14 residues. CDR1 and CDR2 from the germline V gene are SGHRS and YFSETQ. Written as DNA, the CDR3 is TGCGCCAGCAGCTTGGCCCGGACAGCCGAGACCCAGTACTTC. It is translated as CASSLARTAETQYF.

The chain carries TRBV15 and TRBJ2-5; D may be TRBD1 (5 bases). Trimming left V 8 bases short and J 5 bases short, with 21 bases between. CDR3 length: 15 residues. The germline CDR1 and CDR2 sequences are LNHNV and YYDKDF (reference sequence). The CDR3 protein is CATGAGVKRAETQYF. The CDR3, as DNA: TGTGCCACCGGGGCTGGGGTTAAACGTGCGGAGACCCAGTACTTC.

The rearrangement uses TRBV30 and TRBJ2-6; a weak D match, TRBD1 (5 bases). The CDR3 sequence is 14 residues long. Germline loops: CDR1 GTSNPN, CDR2 SVGIG (reference sequence). The ends were cut back, 3 bases at V and 0 bases at J, with 6 bases in the middle. CDR3 loop: CAWRRGSGANVLTF. The CDR3 region has the DNA TGTGCCTGGAGAAGGGGCTCTGGGGCCAACGTCCTGACTTTC.

The chain links TRBV20-1 to TRBJ2-3; no firm D call. The CDR3 covers 11 residues. Trimming left V 3 bases short and J 6 bases short, with 7 bases between. The germline V gene encodes CDR1 DFQATT and CDR2 SNEGSKA (reference sequence). Here the CDR3 reads CSASMADTQYF. The CDR3 DNA is TGCAGTGCTAGTATGGCTGATACGCAGTATTTT.

The chain joins TRBV6-1 to TRBJ2-7; 7 bases match TRBD1. The CDR3 has 13 residues. V lost 10 bases, J lost 3 bases, and 9 bases stayed unmatched. The germline V gene encodes CDR1 MNHNS and CDR2 SASEGT. In DNA, the CDR3 is TGTGCCACTGCGGACAGGTCGAACTACGAGCAGTACTTC. Its translation is CATADRSNYEQYF.

The gene calls are TRBV6-4 and TRBJ2-5; D is undetermined. Near its end, the DNA agrees better with TRBJ2-7, so the J call may be wrong. The CDR3 length is 16 residues. The germline V gene has CDR1 MRHNA and CDR2 SNTAGT. CDR3 region: CASSDSKGRSDYEQYF. In DNA, the CDR3 is TGTGCCAGCAGTGACTCGAAGGGAAGGTCGGACTACGAGCAGTACTTC.

V and J are TRBV5-1 and TRBJ2-3; 14 bases are a match to TRBD2. V dropped 4 bases and J dropped 4; count of bases not matched to a gene: 8. The length of the CDR3 is 17 residues. Germline loops: CDR1 SGHRS, CDR2 YFSETQ. CDR3 sequence (DNA): TGCGCCAGCAGCCCAGGACTAGCGGGGGGACTCGCAGATACGCAGTATTTT. Its protein product is CASSPGLAGGLADTQYF.

This chain links TRBV11-2 with TRBJ2-5, with TRBD1 matching over 8 bases. This CDR3 spans 17 amino acids. V dropped 6 bases and J dropped 9; count of bases not matched to a gene: 21. The germline V gene has CDR1 SGHAT and CDR2 FQNNGV. The CDR3 here is CASSSRPTGTGASAQYF. The CDR3 DNA reads as TGTGCCAGCAGTTCCCGTCCCACCGGGACAGGAGCCTCGGCCCAGTACTTC.

The chain links TRBV6-1 to TRBJ2-2; D not certain. V was cut by 7 bases and J by 0 bases, with 12 bases left in between. Germline V gene data show CDR1 as MNHNS and CDR2 as SASEGT. This CDR3 has 15 amino acids. CDR3 DNA: TGTGCCAGCAAACGAGGTAGTACGAACACCGGGGAGCTGTTTTTT. This gives the protein CASKRGSTNTGELFF.

This rearrangement joins TRBV15 to TRBJ1-5; 10 nucleotides align to TRBD1. CDR3 size: 17 residues. CDR1 and CDR2 (germline): LNHNV, YYDKDF (reference sequence). V was clipped by 2 bases and J by 11 bases; unmatched bases: 15. The CDR3 protein is CATSRPRGDRGVSAQHF. Written as DNA, the CDR3 is TGTGCCACCAGCAGACCAAGGGGGGACAGGGGTGTCTCAGCCCAGCATTTT.

This chain joins TRBV5-1 and TRBJ1-3; possible D gene TRBD1, 6 bases. The CDR3 length is 14 residues. CDR1 SGHRS and CDR2 YFSETQ come from the germline V gene. Trimming cost V 0 bases and J 11 bases, with 15 bases left between them. The CDR3 DNA sequence: TGCGCCAGCAGCTTGGAAGGATCAGGGGCCCCCATATATTTT. Translating it yields CASSLEGSGAPIYF.

This clone appeared a single time. The chain carries TRBV30 and TRBJ2-6, with D unresolved. CDR3 length equals 15 residues. Per germline, CDR1 GTSNPN and CDR2 SVGIG (reference sequence). V dropped 1 base and J dropped 0 bases, with 7 bases sitting between them. CDR3: CAWSGTYSGANVLTF. The CDR3 coding sequence is TGTGCCTGGAGTGGAACCTACTCTGGGGCCAACGTCCTGACTTTC.

The rearrangement joins TRBV18 to TRBJ2-7; 8 nucleotides match TRBD2. This CDR3 spans 14 amino acids. Germline CDR1 reads KGHSH; CDR2 reads LQKENI. V gave up 2 bases and J gave up 4 bases; unmatched junction bases: 4. In nucleotides, the CDR3 is TGTGCCAGCTCACCAGGGGCGGGAGGTTACGAGCAGTACTTC. This codes for CASSPGAGGYEQYF.

This chain links TRBV29-1 with TRBJ1-2; D gene uncertain. This CDR3 has 11 amino acids. The germline gives CDR1 SQVTM, CDR2 ANQGSEA. The ends were cut back, 6 bases at V and 4 bases at J, with 9 bases in the middle. CDR3 loop: CSVATGYGYTF. In nucleotides, the CDR3 is TGCAGCGTCGCGACGGGCTATGGCTACACCTTC.